Presented here are 24 T cell receptor beta chains from one specimen sequenced in a study of OX40 agonist ivuxolimab in advanced cancers. The protocol was immunoSEQ multiplex PCR, while the TCRdb copy is restricted to in-frame clones and leaves out a portion. The data contain tens of thousands of clones, more than 80% of them singletons. The specimen comprised CD4+ or CD8+ T cells sorted from blood, sampled in a trial of the OX40 agonist ivuxolimab. Receptor source: an adult with an advanced solid tumor such as melanoma, head and neck, liver or kidney cancer.

In the case of this clone: Other DNA sequences in this sample translate to the same CDR3. The rearrangement uses TRBV9 and TRBJ2-1; D gene unclear. V was cut by 1 base and J by 3 bases, with 5 bases left in between. In germline, CDR1 is SGDLS, CDR2 YYNGEE. CDR3 length equals 13 residues. CDR3 region: CASSVSDYNEQFF. CDR3 in DNA: TGTGCCAGCAGCGTATCTGACTACAATGAGCAGTTCTTC.

Only one count was recorded for this clone. The chain joins TRBV2 to TRBJ2-3; 7 bases line up with TRBD1. V lost 2 bases and J lost 6; bases outside the gene matches: 5. CDR3 length: 14 amino acids. CDR1 and CDR2 from the germline V gene are SNHLY and FYNNEI. CDR3 DNA sequence: TGTGCCAGCAGTGAAACAGGGGATAGGGATACGCAGTATTTT. Translated, it gives CASSETGDRDTQYF.

The gene calls are TRBV9 and TRBJ1-4, with D hard to call. V was clipped by 1 base and J by 8 bases, with 12 bases between them. This CDR3 is built from 14 residues. Germline V CDR1 and CDR2: SGDLS, YYNGEE. CDR3 in amino acids: CASSVSLSEEKLFF. In DNA, the CDR3 is TGTGCCAGCAGCGTATCGCTCTCGGAGGAAAAACTGTTTTTT.

J is TRBJ1-5 and V is TRBV7-9; TRBD1 might be the D (5 bases). The CDR3 covers 15 residues. The ends were cut back, 3 bases at V and 4 bases at J, with 13 bases in the middle. Germline V gives CDR1 SEHNR, CDR2 FQNEAQ (reference sequence). The CDR3 here is CASSLGDGPNQPQHF. For the CDR3, the DNA is TGTGCCAGCAGCTTGGGGGACGGCCCAAATCAGCCCCAGCATTTT. The whole variable domain, remainder taken from reference TRBV7-9 and TRBJ1-5, is DTGVSQNPRHKITKRGQNVTFRCDPISEHNRLYWYRQTLGQGPEFLTYFQNEAQLEKSRLLSDRFSAERPKGSFSTLEIQRTEQGDSAMYLCASSLGDGPNQPQHFGDGTRLSIL.

The V and J genes are TRBV27 and TRBJ1-5, with 10 positions matching TRBD1. Per the germline V gene, CDR1 is MNHEY and CDR2 is SMNVEV (reference sequence). The CDR3 runs 16 residues. Trimming at V came to 0 bases and at J to 6 bases, leaving 5 bases not matched to a gene. The CDR3 DNA reads TGTGCCAGCAGTTTATCTGCGACAGGGGGCGGTCAGCCCCAGCATTTT. It specifies CASSLSATGGGQPQHF.

This chain uses TRBV29-1 with TRBJ2-1; TRBD2 might be the D (5 bases). V was clipped by 7 bases and J by 9 bases, with 19 bases between them. From germline, CDR1 is SQVTM and CDR2 ANQGSEA. This CDR3 contains 13 residues. CDR3 in DNA: TGCAGCGCCACTTTGGCGGGTGGCGGTGAGCAGTTCTTC. This encodes CSATLAGGGEQFF.

This rearrangement joins TRBV19 to TRBJ2-3; 8 bases line up with TRBD1. The germline V gene has CDR1 LNHDA and CDR2 SQIVND (reference sequence). J gave up 4 bases and V 9 bases, and 6 bases lay outside the gene matches. The CDR3 runs to 13 residues. The CDR3 protein is CASGQGRPDTQYF. The CDR3 nucleotides read TGTGCCAGCGGACAGGGAAGGCCAGATACGCAGTATTTT.

This chain joins TRBV6-5 and TRBJ2-7, with D tentatively TRBD2 (6 bases). This CDR3 contains 15 residues. Germline CDR1 reads MNHEY; CDR2 reads SVGAGI. Trimming took off 6 bases at V and 3 bases at J, with 18 bases between the two ends. The CDR3 here is CASSRTSRAGYEQYF. CDR3 DNA sequence: TGTGCCAGCAGCCGAACTAGCAGGGCGGGCTACGAGCAGTACTTC.

The J gene is TRBJ2-3, the V gene TRBV29-1, with D unresolved. V lost 6 bases to trimming and J lost 2 bases, with 9 bases between them. The CDR3 runs to 12 residues. Germline V CDR1 and CDR2: SQVTM, ANQGSEA. The CDR3 loop is CSVNRITDTQYF. In nucleotides, the CDR3 is TGCAGCGTCAATCGAATCACAGATACGCAGTATTTT.

This rearrangement joins TRBV28 to TRBJ2-7, with D possibly TRBD2 on 5 matching bases. V was pared by 3 bases and J by 5 bases, with 14 bases between. Germline V gene lookup returns CDR1 MDHEN and CDR2 SYDVKM. The CDR3 has 14 amino acids. The CDR3 region is CASSFGGPSNEQYF. CDR3 nucleotides: TGTGCCAGCAGTTTTGGCGGGCCTTCCAACGAGCAGTACTTC.

This clone appeared once. This chain joins TRBV5-1 and TRBJ2-1, with D maybe TRBD1 (5 bases). The CDR3 has 12 amino acids. The V gene lost 4 bases and the J gene lost 8 bases, with 10 bases spanning the gap. CDR1 is SGHRS and CDR2 is YFSETQ in the germline V gene. The DNA for the CDR3 is TGCGCCAGCAGCCCGATAGGGGATGAGCAGTTCTTC. Translation: CASSPIGDEQFF.

The chain employs TRBV6-6 and TRBJ2-5; TRBD2 aligns across 10 bases. Germline assignment: CDR1 MNHNY and CDR2 SVGAGI (reference sequence). V was clipped by 6 bases and J by 2 bases; unmatched bases: 9. The CDR3 consists of 16 residues. The chain's CDR3 is CASRLGLAEQQETQYF. CDR3 bases: TGTGCCAGCAGGCTCGGACTAGCGGAGCAACAAGAGACCCAGTACTTC.

V is TRBV6-4 and J is TRBJ1-1; the D gene is possibly TRBD1 (5 bases). Germline assignment: CDR1 MRHNA and CDR2 SNTAGT. Trimming removed 8 bases at V and 0 bases at J, with 10 bases between. The CDR3 is made up of 13 amino acids. CDR3 region: CASAEDMNTEAFF. In DNA form, the CDR3 reads TGTGCCAGCGCAGAGGACATGAACACTGAAGCTTTCTTT.

This clone was seen a few times. The chain joins TRBV25-1 to TRBJ1-1; 10 nucleotides match TRBD1. Germline CDR1 and CDR2: MGHDK and SYGVNS. Trimming cost V 2 bases and J 12 bases; bases outside gene matches: 3. This CDR3 comprises 12 residues. In nucleotides, the CDR3 is TGTGCCAGCAGTGAACAGGGACAGGGGACTTTCTTT. Translated, it gives CASSEQGQGTFF.

This CDR3 is CASSLVLAGGPRGPNEQFF. The CDR3 bases are TGTGCCAGCAGCTTGGTGTTAGCGGGAGGGCCTAGGGGCCCCAATGAGCAGTTCTTC. V usage is TRBV5-6 and J usage is TRBJ2-1, with 11 bases lining up with TRBD2. The germline gives CDR1 SGHDT, CDR2 YYEEEE. The J segment lost 6 bases and the V segment lost 0 bases, leaving 14 bases of the junction unmatched. The CDR3 has 19 residues.

V and J are TRBV28 and TRBJ2-2; perhaps TRBD1 as D (5 bases). CDR3 size: 16 residues. Germline-derived CDR1 and CDR2 are MDHEN and SYDVKM. Trimming took off 5 bases at V and 4 bases at J, with 17 bases between the two ends. CDR3 sequence reads: CASSPPRGTGTGELFF. DNA for the CDR3: TGTGCCAGCAGTCCCCCAAGGGGTACGGGCACCGGGGAGCTGTTTTTT. The full variable domain, completed using reference TRBV28 and TRBJ2-2, is DVKVTQSSRYLVKRTGEKVFLECVQDMDHENMFWYRQDPGLGLRLIYFSYDVKMKEKGDIPEGYSVSREKKERFSLILESASTNQTSMYLCASSPPRGTGTGELFFGEGSRLTVL.

The rearrangement joins TRBV27 to TRBJ2-1; TRBD2 matches at 10 bases. The J segment lost 9 bases and the V segment lost 6 bases, leaving 11 bases of the junction unmatched. Per the germline V gene, CDR1 is MNHEY and CDR2 is SMNVEV (reference sequence). This CDR3 region has 15 residues. The CDR3 bases are TGTGCCAGCAGGGACGGGCTAGCGGGAGTGGTTGAGCAGTTCTTC. It is translated as CASRDGLAGVVEQFF.

The J gene is TRBJ2-7, the V gene TRBV5-5; no clear D gene. The germline V and J ends were trimmed by 2 bases and 6 bases, with 6 bases remaining between them. This CDR3 is 11 amino acids long. CDR1 is SGHKS and CDR2 is YYEKEE in the germline V gene (reference sequence). The CDR3 region has the DNA TGTGCCAGCAGCTTCGGGCCCGAGCAGTACTTC. This gives the protein CASSFGPEQYF. The full variable domain, in which reference TRBV5-5 and TRBJ2-7 provide the parts outside the CDR3, is DAGVTQSPTHLIKTRGQQVTLRCSPISGHKSVSWYQQVLGQGPQFIFQYYEKEERGRGNFPDRFSARQFPNYSSELNVNALLLGDSALYLCASSFGPEQYFGPGTRLTVT.

The chain joins TRBV28 to TRBJ2-3; 7 nucleotides match TRBD1. Unmatched junction bases numbered 0, after V lost 2 bases and J lost 1 base. Germline loops: CDR1 MDHEN, CDR2 SYDVKM. This CDR3 spans 14 amino acids. CDR3 coding DNA: TGTGCCAGCAGTTTAGGACAGGGCACAGATACGCAGTATTTT. This gives the protein CASSLGQGTDTQYF.

CDR3 nucleotide sequence: TGTGCCTGGAGTCCGGGACTAGCGGGAGTTCGGCAGTTCTTC. It translates to CAWSPGLAGVRQFF. The rearrangement links TRBV30 to TRBJ2-1, with 14 bases lining up with TRBD2. V dropped 2 bases and J dropped 12; count of bases not matched to a gene: 6. The CDR3 spans 14 residues. Germline-derived CDR1 and CDR2 are GTSNPN and SVGIG (reference sequence).

The chain employs TRBV11-3 and TRBJ2-1; D might be TRBD2 (5 bases). Germline CDR1 is SGHNT and CDR2 is YENEEA. Trimming pared 5 bases from V and 5 bases from J, leaving 19 bases between. This CDR3 is built from 16 residues. For the CDR3, the DNA is TGTGCCAGCAGCCCCCTAGCCGGAGGAAACCACAATGAGCAGTTCTTC. This codes for CASSPLAGGNHNEQFF.

The chain carries TRBV18 and TRBJ1-5, with 8 bases that match TRBD1. The ends lost 2 bases at V and 6 bases at J; junction bases unmatched: 3. Germline V gives CDR1 KGHSH, CDR2 LQKENI. CDR3 size: 14 residues. In DNA, the CDR3 is TGTGCCAGCTCACCAGGACAGGGAAGTCAGCCCCAGCATTTT. This codes for CASSPGQGSQPQHF.

This chain uses TRBV29-1 with TRBJ1-4; 7 bases align to TRBD1. Germline-derived CDR1 and CDR2 are SQVTM and ANQGSEA. The CDR3 sequence is 13 residues long. V gave up 7 bases and J gave up 8 bases; unmatched junction bases: 10. DNA of the CDR3: TGCAGCGCTATGACAGGGAGAGGCGAAAAACTGTTTTTT. It specifies CSAMTGRGEKLFF. Full variable domain (missing parts from reference TRBV29-1 and TRBJ1-4): SAVISQKPSRDICQRGTSLTIQCQVDSQVTMMFWYRQQPGQSLTLIATANQGSEATYESGFVIDKFPISRPNLTFSTLTVSNMSPEDSSIYLCSAMTGRGEKLFFGSGTQLSVL.

The chain joins TRBV19 to TRBJ1-1; D remains unclear. This CDR3 is built from 14 residues. V was pared by 7 bases and J by 1 base, with 13 bases between. Germline V gene data show CDR1 as LNHDA and CDR2 as SQIVND (reference sequence). CDR3 loop: CASTMTRGNTEAFF. Written as DNA, the CDR3 is TGTGCCAGTACCATGACAAGAGGGAACACTGAAGCTTTCTTT. The variable domain in full, with the rest retrieved from reference TRBV19 and TRBJ1-1, is DGGITQSPKYLFRKEGQNVTLSCEQNLNHDAMYWYRQDPGQGLRLIYYSQIVNDFQKGDIAEGYSVSREKKESFPLTVTSAQKNPTAFYLCASTMTRGNTEAFFGQGTRLTVV.